These T cell receptor beta chains were read from a single sample in a study of monozygotic twins with cystic fibrosis. This table comes from immunoSEQ multiplex PCR, and its TCRdb copy is limited to in-frame clones, with some not included. The profile shows around 10,000 clones, approximately 99.4% of them singletons. The specimen sequenced was blood. These receptors came from a man younger than 30 with cystic fibrosis. Both conserved end residues are part of each CDR3. The order of the fields is D gene, J gene, V gene, CDR3 protein, CDR3 DNA. The D gene is left open where the match is weak.

>.|TRBJ1-1|TRBV6-6
CASSYSGGAEAFF
TGTGCCAGCAGTTACTCTGGGGGTGCTGAAGCTTTCTTT
>.|TRBJ2-3|TRBV5-4
CASSYRMFGSTDTQYF
TGTGCCAGCAGCTACCGGATGTTTGGATCGACAGATACGCAGTATTTT
>TRBD1|TRBJ1-1|TRBV28
CASSFPGTGNTEAFF
TGTGCCAGCAGTTTCCCCGGGACAGGGAACACTGAAGCTTTCTTT
>TRBD1|TRBJ1-2|TRBV9
CASSAPGGLYGYTF
TGTGCCAGCAGCGCACCAGGGGGACTCTATGGCTACACCTTC
>.|TRBJ1-2|TRBV7-2
CASSLPGGGARYTF
TGTGCCAGCAGCCTACCGGGCGGAGGGGCGCGCTACACCTTC
>.|TRBJ1-2|TRBV7-2
CASSTWETPFGYTF
TGTGCCAGCAGCACCTGGGAGACCCCTTTTGGCTACACCTTC
>.|TRBJ1-1|TRBV2
CASSVEGPGTELFF
TGTGCCAGCAGTGTAGAGGGCCCGGGGACGGAGCTGTTCTTT
>TRBD1|TRBJ1-1|TRBV6-6
CASRGGQHNTEAFF
TGTGCCAGCAGGGGGGGACAGCACAACACTGAAGCTTTCTTT
>.|TRBJ1-1|TRBV7-2
CASSLYRTNTEAFF
TGTGCCAGCAGCTTATACAGGACGAACACTGAAGCTTTCTTT
>.|TRBJ1-2|TRBV27
CASSLNPLDYGYTF
TGTGCCAGCAGTTTAAACCCCTTGGACTATGGCTACACCTTC